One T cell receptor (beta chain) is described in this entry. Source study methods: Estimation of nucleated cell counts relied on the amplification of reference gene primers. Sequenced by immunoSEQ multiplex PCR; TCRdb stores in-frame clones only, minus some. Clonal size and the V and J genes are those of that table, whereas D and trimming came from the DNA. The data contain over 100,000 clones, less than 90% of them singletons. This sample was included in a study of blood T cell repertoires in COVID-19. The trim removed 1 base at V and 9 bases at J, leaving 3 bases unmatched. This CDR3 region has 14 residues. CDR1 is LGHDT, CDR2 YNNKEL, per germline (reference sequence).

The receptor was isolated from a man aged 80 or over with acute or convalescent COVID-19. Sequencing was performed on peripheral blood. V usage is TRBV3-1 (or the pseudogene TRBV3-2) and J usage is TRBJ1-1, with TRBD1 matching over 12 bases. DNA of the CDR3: TGTGCCAGCAGCCAAGGGGGGACAGGGGGCCAAGCTTTCTTT. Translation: CASSQGGTGGQAFF.